The 11 T cell receptor beta chains presented below share a single source sample, sequenced in a study of OX40 agonist ivuxolimab in advanced cancers. The repertoire was sequenced with immunoSEQ multiplex PCR; TCRdb's copy has only in-frame clones and lacks some. The table lists 70,000 or so clones, 85% to 90% of them singletons. The sequences come from CD4+ or CD8+ T cells sorted from blood, collected in a trial of the OX40 agonist ivuxolimab. These receptors were taken from an adult with an advanced solid tumor such as melanoma, head and neck, liver or kidney cancer.

The CDR3 DNA is TGTGCCAGTAAACTAGCGGACCTAAATGAGCAGTTCTTC. Translated, it gives CASKLADLNEQFF. The genes are TRBV19 and TRBJ2-1; TRBD2 matches 8 bases. Trimming took 7 bases from V and 7 from J; bases not matched to a gene: 6. The CDR3 is 13 amino acids. Germline V lookup: CDR1 LNHDA, CDR2 SQIVND (reference sequence).

This chain connects TRBV18 to TRBJ1-2; D unclear. This CDR3 spans 13 amino acids. Germline-derived CDR1 and CDR2 are KGHSH and LQKENI. Trimming pared 3 bases from V and 7 bases from J, leaving 12 bases between. The CDR3 sequence: CASSPQGVIGYTF. Written as DNA, the CDR3 is TGTGCCAGCTCACCTCAAGGAGTTATTGGCTACACCTTC. Complete variable domain (other parts from reference TRBV18 and TRBJ1-2): NAGVMQNPRHLVRRRGQEARLRCSPMKGHSHVYWYRQLPEEGLKFMVYLQKENIIDESGMPKERFSAEFPKEGPSILRIQQVVRGDSAAYFCASSPQGVIGYTFGSGTRLTVV.

This clone was counted a single time. V is TRBV28 and J is TRBJ2-3; 7 bases match TRBD2. V was pared by 8 bases and J by 3 bases, with 2 bases of the junction left unmatched. This CDR3 comprises 12 residues. The V gene's germline CDR1 is MDHEN and CDR2 SYDVKM. The CDR3 region has the DNA TGTGCCAGCCTCGGGGGGACAGATACGCAGTATTTT. Residues: CASLGGTDTQYF.

V and J are TRBV18 and TRBJ2-5, with D uncertain. This CDR3 has 13 residues. V was cut by 4 bases and J by 4 bases, with 10 bases left in between. Per the germline V gene, CDR1 is KGHSH and CDR2 is LQKENI. This CDR3 is CASSQDVPETQYF. The CDR3 region has the DNA TGTGCCAGCTCACAGGACGTCCCAGAGACCCAGTACTTC.

This sequence joins TRBV19 and TRBJ1-1; TRBD1 is a possible D gene (5 bases). The CDR3 spans 12 residues. Germline CDR1 reads LNHDA; CDR2 reads SQIVND (reference sequence). V lost 10 bases and J lost 1, with 10 bases in between. The CDR3 is CATRDRNTEAFF. The CDR3 nucleotides read TGTGCCACCAGAGACAGGAACACTGAAGCTTTCTTT. Full variable domain (outside the CDR3, taken from reference TRBV19 and TRBJ1-1): DGGITQSPKYLFRKEGQNVTLSCEQNLNHDAMYWYRQDPGQGLRLIYYSQIVNDFQKGDIAEGYSVSREKKESFPLTVTSAQKNPTAFYLCATRDRNTEAFFGQGTRLTVV.

Only a few counts were recorded for this clone. The chain employs TRBV4-2 and TRBJ2-7; TRBD1 agrees at 8 bases. J gave up 5 bases and V 4 bases, and 4 bases lay outside the gene matches. CDR1 is LGHNA, CDR2 YNFKEQ, per germline. This CDR3 spans 13 amino acids. CDR3 in amino acids: CASSPDRGHEQYF. As DNA, the CDR3 is TGTGCCAGCAGCCCCGACAGGGGCCACGAGCAGTACTTC.

This chain uses TRBV4-2 with TRBJ1-3; D call uncertain. Germline V gene lookup returns CDR1 LGHNA and CDR2 YNFKEQ. The V gene lost 0 bases and the J gene lost 5 bases, with 8 bases spanning the gap. This CDR3 contains 14 residues. CDR3 loop: CASSQDEKRNTIYF. The DNA of the CDR3 is TGTGCCAGCAGCCAAGATGAAAAACGAAACACCATATATTTT.

The rearrangement uses TRBV7-9 and TRBJ1-3, with 7 bases lining up with TRBD1. The V gene's germline CDR1 is SEHNR and CDR2 FQNEAQ (reference sequence). CDR3 length equals 17 residues. V was clipped by 5 bases and J by 0 bases; unmatched bases: 10. The CDR3 reads CASSHRLTGISGNTIYF. CDR3 DNA: TGTGCCAGCAGCCATCGCCTGACAGGGATCTCTGGAAACACCATATATTTT.

The chain combines TRBV28 with TRBJ1-4; 12 bases are a match to TRBD1. The CDR3 covers 19 residues. Germline CDR1 is MDHEN and CDR2 is SYDVKM. After removal of 4 bases from V and 3 bases from J, the junction contained 12 bases not matched to a gene. The CDR3 is CASSWTGTGGFGSNEKLFF. The CDR3 bases are TGTGCCAGCAGTTGGACGGGGACAGGGGGCTTTGGGTCTAATGAAAAACTGTTTTTT.

The V gene is TRBV11-3, the J gene TRBJ2-3, with D perhaps matching TRBD1 (5 bases). The V and J ends lost 4 bases and 4 bases respectively, with 12 bases between them. CDR1 is SGHNT and CDR2 is YENEEA in the germline V gene. CDR3 length equals 14 residues. CDR3 DNA: TGTGCCAGCAGCTCTGTAGACAGATCAGATACGCAGTATTTT. Its translation is CASSSVDRSDTQYF. Filled out from reference TRBV11-3 and TRBJ2-3, the complete variable domain reads EAGVVQSPRYKIIEKKQPVAFWCNPISGHNTLYWYLQNLGQGPELLIRYENEEAVDDSQLPKDRFSAERLKGVDSTLKIQPAELGDSAVYLCASSSVDRSDTQYFGPGTRLTVL.

This clone has more than one count but fewer than ten. The rearrangement uses TRBV7-2 and TRBJ1-1; 7 bases align to TRBD1. The CDR3 is 13 residues long. CDR1 is SGHTA and CDR2 is FQGNSA in the germline V gene. V was clipped by 4 bases and J by 1 base; unmatched bases: 0. The CDR3 DNA is TGTGCCAGCAGCTGGGACAGGAACACTGAAGCTTTCTTT. Translating it yields CASSWDRNTEAFF.